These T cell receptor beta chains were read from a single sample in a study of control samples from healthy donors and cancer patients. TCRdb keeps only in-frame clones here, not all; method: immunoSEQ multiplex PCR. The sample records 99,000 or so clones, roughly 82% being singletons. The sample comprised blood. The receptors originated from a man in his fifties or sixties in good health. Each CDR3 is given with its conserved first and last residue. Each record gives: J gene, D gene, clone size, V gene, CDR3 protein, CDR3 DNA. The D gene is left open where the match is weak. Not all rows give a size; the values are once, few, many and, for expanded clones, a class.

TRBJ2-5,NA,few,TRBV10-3,CASSGTTGETQYF,TGTGCCTCCTCCGGGACGACGGGAGAGACCCAGTACTTC
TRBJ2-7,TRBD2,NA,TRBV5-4,CASSPTSGGTYEQYF,TGTGCCAGCAGCCCCACTAGCGGAGGAACCTACGAGCAGTACTTC
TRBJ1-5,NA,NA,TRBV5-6,CASSPTSGQPQHF,TGTGCCAGCAGCCCTACTTCCGGTCAGCCCCAGCATTTT
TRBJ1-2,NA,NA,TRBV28,CASGRYGYTF,TGTGCCAGCGGAAGATATGGCTACACCTTC
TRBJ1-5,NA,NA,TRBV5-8,CASSSNGGFNQPQHF,TGTGCCAGCAGCTCCAACGGAGGCTTCAATCAGCCCCAGCATTTT
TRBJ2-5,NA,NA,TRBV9,CASSVTVASQETQYF,TGTGCCAGCAGCGTAACGGTTGCTAGCCAAGAGACCCAGTACTTC
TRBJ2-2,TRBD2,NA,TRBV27,CASSLVGTSGRDNTGELFF,TGTGCCAGCAGTTTGGTCGGGACTAGCGGGAGGGACAATACCGGGGAGCTGTTTTTT
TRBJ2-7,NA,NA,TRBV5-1,CASSKTAGGLGGYEQYF,TGCGCCAGCAGCAAGACCGCAGGGGGTTTGGGAGGTTACGAGCAGTACTTC
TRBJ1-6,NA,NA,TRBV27,CASSLSITGRPLHF,TGTGCCAGCAGTTTATCAATTACGGGACGGCCCCTCCACTTT
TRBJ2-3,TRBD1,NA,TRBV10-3,CATGDRGPDTQYF,TGTGCCACGGGGGACAGGGGCCCAGATACGCAGTATTTT
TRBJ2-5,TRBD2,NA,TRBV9,CASSRGGSQETQYF,TGTGCCAGCAGCCGGGGGGGTAGCCAAGAGACCCAGTACTTC
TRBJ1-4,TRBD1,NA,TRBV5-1,CASSSTGSDEKLFF,TGCGCCAGCAGCTCGACAGGGTCGGATGAAAAACTGTTTTTT
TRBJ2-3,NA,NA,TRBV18,CASSPPGRADTQYF,TGTGCCAGCTCACCACCTGGCAGGGCAGATACGCAGTATTTT
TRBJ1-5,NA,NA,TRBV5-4,CASSLGAPGASNQPQHF,TGTGCCAGCAGCTTGGGCGCTCCCGGGGCAAGCAATCAGCCCCAGCATTTT
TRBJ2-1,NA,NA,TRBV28,CASSLDYLAGSEQFF,TGTGCCAGCAGTCTCGACTACTTGGCGGGTTCTGAGCAGTTCTTC
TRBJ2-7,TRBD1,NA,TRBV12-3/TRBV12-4,CASSPTGREQYF,TGTGCCAGCAGCCCGACAGGGCGCGAGCAGTACTTC
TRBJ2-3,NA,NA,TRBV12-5,CASGLAGTDTQYF,TGTGCTAGTGGTTTGGCTGGGACAGATACGCAGTATTTT
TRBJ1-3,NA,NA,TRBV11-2,CASSLRMVSGNTIYF,TGTGCCAGCAGCTTAAGGATGGTCTCTGGAAACACCATATATTTT
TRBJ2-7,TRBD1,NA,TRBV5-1,CASSLDPGQSYEQYF,TGCGCCAGCAGCTTGGATCCGGGACAGTCCTACGAGCAGTACTTC
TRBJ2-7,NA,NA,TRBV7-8,CASSARSEQYF,TGTGCCAGCAGCGCCCGTAGCGAGCAGTACTTC
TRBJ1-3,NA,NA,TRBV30,CAWSVGGNTIYF,TGTGCCTGGAGTGTAGGTGGAAACACCATATATTTT
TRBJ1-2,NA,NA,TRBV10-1,CASSDTTTTYGYTF,TGCGCCAGCAGTGACACGACAACCACTTATGGCTACACCTTC
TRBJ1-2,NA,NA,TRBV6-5,CASSYSSQGHYGYTF,TGTGCCAGCAGTTACTCGAGTCAGGGGCACTATGGCTACACCTTC
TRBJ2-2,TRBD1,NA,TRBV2,CASRQGKNTGELFF,TGTGCCAGCCGACAGGGGAAGAACACCGGGGAGCTGTTTTTT
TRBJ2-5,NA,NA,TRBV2,CASSVGEARTRETQYF,TGTGCCAGCAGTGTGGGCGAAGCCCGTACTCGGGAGACCCAGTACTTC
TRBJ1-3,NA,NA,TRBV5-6,CASSSGQSLSGNTIYF,TGTGCCAGCAGCTCTGGACAGAGTCTCTCTGGAAACACCATATATTTT
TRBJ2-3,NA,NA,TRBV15,CATSRDWRGSDTQYF,TGTGCCACCAGCAGAGATTGGAGGGGTTCGGATACGCAGTATTTT
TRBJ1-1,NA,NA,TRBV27,CASSPPGGMNTEAFF,TGTGCCAGCAGTCCCCCGGGGGGGATGAACACTGAAGCTTTCTTT
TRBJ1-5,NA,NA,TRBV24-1,CATSTGINQPQHF,TGTGCCACCAGTACAGGGATCAATCAGCCCCAGCATTTT
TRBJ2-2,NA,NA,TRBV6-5,CASSYGGQALTGELFF,TGTGCCAGCAGTTACGGAGGACAAGCACTAACCGGGGAGCTGTTTTTT
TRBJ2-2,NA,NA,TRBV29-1,CSVRRGLSTGELFF,TGCAGCGTTCGCAGGGGCCTGAGCACCGGGGAGCTGTTTTTT
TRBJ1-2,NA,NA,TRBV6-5,CASSPPRGYVYGYTF,TGTGCCAGCAGTCCCCCACGAGGATACGTCTATGGCTACACCTTC
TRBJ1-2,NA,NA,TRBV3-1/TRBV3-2,CASSQDRGLLYGYTF,TGTGCCAGCAGCCAAGATAGGGGACTGCTATATGGCTACACCTTC
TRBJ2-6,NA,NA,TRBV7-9,CASSLGRRPELNVLTF,TGTGCCAGCAGCTTAGGACGGCGGCCCGAACTCAACGTCCTGACTTTC
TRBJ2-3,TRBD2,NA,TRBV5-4,CASSRTSGRTNTQYF,TGTGCCAGCAGCCGCACTAGCGGGCGTACCAATACGCAGTATTTT
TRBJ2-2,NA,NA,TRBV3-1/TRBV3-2,CASRDRNTGELFF,TGTGCCAGCCGGGACCGAAACACCGGGGAGCTGTTTTTT